A selection of T cell receptor beta chains follows, all from one sample in a study of cytomegalovirus exposure and HLA in healthy donors. Produced via immunoSEQ multiplex PCR; TCRdb's table is partial and in-frame only. This table holds about 120,000 clones, roughly 60% found once. Sequencing input: PBMCs. These receptors were taken from a middle-aged man in good health and CMV-seropositive. The CDR3 runs from the conserved cysteine through the conserved F or W. Fields, in order: V gene, D gene, clone size, J gene, CDR3 protein, CDR3 DNA. The D gene is left open where the match is weak. The size entry is marked missing in some rows and otherwise reads once, few, many or a size class.

>TRBV5-6|NA|NA|TRBJ2-1
CASSSYGLAVNNEQFF
TGTGCCAGCAGCTCCTATGGGCTAGCAGTTAACAATGAGCAGTTCTTC
>TRBV6-1|TRBD1|NA|TRBJ2-6
CASSVTGQTVGANVLTF
TGTGCCAGCAGTGTAACGGGACAGACAGTAGGGGCCAACGTCCTGACTTTC
>TRBV7-3|NA|NA|TRBJ1-2
CASRLDSYGYTF
TGTGCCAGCAGGTTGGACAGCTATGGCTACACCTTC
>TRBV5-1|TRBD1|NA|TRBJ2-5
CASRRLGGVEETQYF
TGCGCCAGCAGGAGGTTAGGGGGCGTGGAAGAGACCCAGTACTTC
>TRBV10-3|TRBD1|NA|TRBJ2-6
CAISGVGQGGSSGANVLTF
TGTGCCATCAGTGGGGTTGGACAGGGGGGATCCTCTGGGGCCAACGTCCTGACTTTC
>TRBV6-1|NA|NA|TRBJ1-2
CASSEATRGGYGYTF
TGTGCCAGCAGTGAAGCGACCCGGGGAGGCTATGGCTACACCTTC
>TRBV28|TRBD1|few|TRBJ1-1
CASSSGQGATEAFF
TGTGCCAGCAGTTCCGGACAGGGGGCAACTGAAGCTTTCTTT
>TRBV18|TRBD2|NA|TRBJ2-7
CASSPAASGRGAEQYF
TGTGCCAGCTCACCTGCCGCTAGCGGGAGAGGAGCCGAGCAGTACTTC
>TRBV7-8|NA|NA|TRBJ2-1
CASSLVRGGTTYNEQFF
TGTGCCAGCAGCTTAGTTAGGGGGGGGACTACTTACAATGAGCAGTTCTTC
>TRBV27|TRBD2|once|TRBJ2-7
CASSLTWGLAGSGYYEQYF
TGTGCCAGCAGTTTAACATGGGGACTAGCGGGATCCGGGTACTACGAGCAGTACTTC
>TRBV7-2|NA|NA|TRBJ1-2
CASSSRQDLGDGYTF
TGTGCCAGCAGCTCCAGACAGGATCTTGGGGATGGCTACACCTTC
>TRBV4-1|TRBD1|NA|TRBJ2-7
CASSPFPTGAALYEQYF
TGCGCCAGCAGCCCCTTTCCGACAGGGGCCGCGTTATACGAGCAGTACTTC
>TRBV14|NA|few|TRBJ2-7
CASSQGSSPYEQYF
TGTGCCAGCAGCCAAGGGTCCAGTCCCTACGAGCAGTACTTC
>TRBV28|NA|NA|TRBJ1-2
CASSLPQEANYGYTF
TGTGCCAGCAGTTTACCCCAGGAGGCGAACTATGGCTACACCTTC
>TRBV5-4|TRBD1|NA|TRBJ2-7
CASSGQVSEQYF
TGTGCCAGCAGCGGACAGGTATCCGAGCAGTACTTC
>TRBV4-2|TRBD1|NA|TRBJ1-5
CASRPGTGNSNQPQHF
TGTGCCAGCAGACCCGGGACAGGTAATAGCAATCAGCCCCAGCATTTT
>TRBV5-6|NA|NA|TRBJ1-2
CASSLVQGNGYTF
TGTGCCAGCAGCTTGGTTCAGGGTAATGGCTACACCTTC
>TRBV11-3|TRBD2|NA|TRBJ2-5
CASSSGSGSSETQYF
TGTGCCAGCAGCTCGGGTAGCGGGAGTTCGGAGACCCAGTACTTC
>TRBV5-6|NA|once|TRBJ2-7
CASSLFYRLKTTYEQYF
TGTGCCAGCAGCTTGTTCTACAGGCTCAAAACTACCTACGAGCAGTACTTC
>TRBV6-6|NA|NA|TRBJ1-5
CASGQTYSNQPQHF
TGTGCCAGTGGACAGACCTATAGCAATCAGCCCCAGCATTTT
>TRBV6-5|NA|NA|TRBJ2-3
CASSSRVTDTQYF
TGTGCCAGCAGTTCCCGGGTTACAGATACGCAGTATTTT
>TRBV6-1|TRBD1|NA|TRBJ1-2
CASSPRRDRDGYTF
TGTGCCAGCAGTCCGCGCCGGGACAGGGATGGCTACACCTTC
>TRBV7-2|TRBD2|NA|TRBJ2-7
CASSPRGVSGRRRGYEQYF
TGTGCCAGCAGCCCTCGTGGGGTGAGCGGGAGACGGAGGGGCTACGAGCAGTACTTC
>TRBV6-6|NA|NA|TRBJ2-7
CASSYEQTYEQYF
TGTGCCAGCAGTTACGAACAGACCTACGAGCAGTACTTC
>TRBV9|NA|NA|TRBJ1-3
CASSPSAGGEAYNTIYF
TGTGCCAGCAGCCCGAGTGCGGGAGGGGAGGCTTATAACACCATATATTTT
>TRBV20-1|NA|once|TRBJ2-1
CSARSLNEQFF
TGCAGTGCTAGATCACTAAATGAGCAGTTCTTC
>TRBV27|TRBD1|NA|TRBJ2-2
CASSYDRAGELFF
TGTGCCAGCAGTTACGACAGGGCCGGGGAGCTGTTTTTT
>TRBV4-1|TRBD1|NA|TRBJ2-7
CASSSPTGGSYEQYF
TGCGCCAGCAGCTCCCCTACAGGGGGGTCCTACGAGCAGTACTTC
>TRBV4-2|NA|NA|TRBJ1-3
CASSQDNQRSGNTIYF
TGTGCCAGCAGCCAAGATAACCAGCGCTCTGGAAACACCATATATTTT
>TRBV7-8|NA|NA|TRBJ2-5
CASTPARETQYF
TGTGCCAGCACCCCAGCGAGAGAGACCCAGTACTTC
>TRBV29-1|TRBD1|once|TRBJ2-7
CSGGQGASYEQYF
TGCAGCGGGGGACAGGGGGCTTCCTACGAGCAGTACTTC
>TRBV27|NA|NA|TRBJ1-1
CASSSGTSNTEAFF
TGTGCCAGCAGTTCTGGGACAAGTAACACTGAAGCTTTCTTT
>TRBV6-1|TRBD1|NA|TRBJ2-7
CASSGVRGPTYEQYF
TGTGCCAGCAGTGGGGTCAGGGGGCCTACCTACGAGCAGTACTTC
>TRBV25-1|NA|NA|TRBJ2-1
CASSIPGGNEQFF
TGTGCCAGCAGCATACCAGGAGGCAATGAGCAGTTCTTC
>TRBV5-4|NA|few|TRBJ1-5
CASSLGGGEGAIQPQHF
TGTGCCAGCAGCTTGGGAGGCGGGGAGGGTGCAATTCAGCCCCAGCATTTT
>TRBV9|NA|NA|TRBJ2-5
CASSSIGETQYF
TGTGCCAGCAGCTCCATTGGCGAGACCCAGTACTTC
>TRBV2|NA|NA|TRBJ2-7
CASKGRVEYF
TGTGCCAGCAAGGGCAGGGTGGAGTACTTC
>TRBV5-1|TRBD1|NA|TRBJ2-7
CASSAMTGAAADEQYF
TGCGCCAGCAGCGCCATGACAGGGGCGGCCGCGGACGAGCAGTACTTC
>TRBV6-1|TRBD2|few|TRBJ2-2
CASSALAGGHGGELFF
TGTGCCAGCAGTGCACTAGCGGGGGGGCATGGCGGGGAGCTGTTTTTT
>TRBV7-2|NA|NA|TRBJ1-5
CASSLGGWGQPQHF
TGTGCCAGCAGCTTGGGGGGGTGGGGTCAGCCCCAGCATTTT
>TRBV5-6|NA|few|TRBJ2-1
CASSFLGGIPYNEQFF
TGTGCCAGCAGCTTTTTAGGAGGGATTCCCTACAATGAGCAGTTCTTC
>TRBV19|NA|NA|TRBJ1-5
CASQDWTYSNQPQHF
TGTGCCAGCCAGGACTGGACTTATAGCAATCAGCCCCAGCATTTT
>TRBV6-1|TRBD1|few|TRBJ2-7
CASRLSRDSYEQYF
TGTGCCAGCAGGTTATCTAGGGACAGCTACGAGCAGTACTTC
>TRBV9|NA|NA|TRBJ2-2
CASSALGQSNGELFF
TGTGCCAGCAGCGCCCTAGGACAGTCCAACGGGGAGCTGTTTTTT
>TRBV10-3|NA|NA|TRBJ1-1
CAISDRVMNTEAFF
TGTGCCATCAGTGATCGAGTCATGAACACTGAAGCTTTCTTT
>TRBV6-5|TRBD1|NA|TRBJ1-2
CASSSPGQPYYGYTF
TGTGCCAGCAGTTCGCCGGGACAGCCCTACTATGGCTACACCTTC
>TRBV11-3|NA|few|TRBJ2-2
CASSRVLAANTGELFF
TGTGCCAGCAGCCGAGTTTTAGCAGCGAACACCGGGGAGCTGTTTTTT
>TRBV7-2|NA|NA|TRBJ1-2
CASSLGTGLGGYTF
TGTGCCAGCAGCTTGGGAACAGGGCTGGGGGGCTACACCTTC
>TRBV28|TRBD2|few|TRBJ2-7
CASSFSSGSNEQYF
TGTGCCAGCAGCTTCTCTAGCGGGAGTAACGAGCAGTACTTC
>TRBV2|TRBD2|few|TRBJ2-7
CASSRAGGDEQYF
TGTGCCAGCAGCAGAGCGGGAGGCGACGAGCAGTACTTC
>TRBV10-3|NA|NA|TRBJ1-5
CAIRAGSDQPQHF
TGTGCCATCCGGGCAGGGTCGGATCAGCCCCAGCATTTT
>TRBV6-1|TRBD1|NA|TRBJ1-5
CASRGTANSNQPQHF
TGTGCCAGCAGGGGGACAGCTAATAGCAATCAGCCCCAGCATTTT
>TRBV7-9|TRBD2|few|TRBJ2-6
CASSYGGGRSGANVLTF
TGTGCCAGCAGCTACGGCGGGGGACGTTCTGGGGCCAACGTCCTGACTTTC
>TRBV6-6|TRBD2|NA|TRBJ2-5
CASLSSGSGETQYF
TGTGCCAGCTTGTCTAGCGGGAGCGGGGAGACCCAGTACTTC